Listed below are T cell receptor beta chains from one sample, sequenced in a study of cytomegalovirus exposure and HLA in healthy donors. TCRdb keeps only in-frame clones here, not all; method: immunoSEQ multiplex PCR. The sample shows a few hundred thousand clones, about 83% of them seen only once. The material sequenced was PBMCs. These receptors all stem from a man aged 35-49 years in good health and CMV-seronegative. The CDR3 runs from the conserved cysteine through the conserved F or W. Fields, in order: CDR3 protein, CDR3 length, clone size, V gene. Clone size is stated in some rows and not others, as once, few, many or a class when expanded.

CDR3: CASSSRSSHEQYF
length: 13
size: .
V: TRBV5-4

CDR3: CASSPSSPYEQYF
length: 13
size: once
V: TRBV9

CDR3: CASSFRQGPTDTQYF
length: 15
size: .
V: TRBV7-9

CDR3: CASSLHRGSYEQYF
length: 14
size: .
V: TRBV28

CDR3: CASSQDAGTGYEQYF
length: 15
size: few
V: TRBV4-1

CDR3: CASSSDRRRSSYNEQFF
length: 17
size: .
V: TRBV7-3

CDR3: CAIKQGIPTGTDTQYF
length: 16
size: once
V: TRBV10-3

CDR3: CASSLAGGGNEQYF
length: 14
size: .
V: TRBV7-3

CDR3: CATSRDTAGRQPQHF
length: 15
size: .
V: TRBV15

CDR3: CASSLGTLNEQFF
length: 13
size: .
V: TRBV7-3

CDR3: CASSPRAGKGETQYF
length: 15
size: .
V: TRBV7-3

CDR3: CASSPRASVAGDYEQYF
length: 17
size: .
V: TRBV4-1

CDR3: CASSAQDRGGYTF
length: 13
size: once
V: TRBV9

CDR3: CASSQFPRESSTDTQYF
length: 17
size: .
V: TRBV4-2

CDR3: CAWRSGQGAEKLFF
length: 14
size: once
V: TRBV30

CDR3: CSVGTGGGTDTQYF
length: 14
size: few
V: TRBV29-1